Listed below are T cell receptor beta chains from one sample, sequenced in a study of HIV-infected patients and healthy controls. Each CDR3 protein is one row after TCRdb ran MiXCR on the 5' RACE reads. The sample holds more than 10,000 distinct CDR3 sequences, around 7.5% seen once. The sequencing input was blood. The receptors were gathered from an adult in good health. Each CDR3 is given with its conserved first and last residue. The D gene is left open where the match is weak. The size entry is marked missing in some rows and otherwise reads once, few, many or a size class.

clone_size,v_call,j_call,d_call,cdr3_aa,cdr3_nt
medium-sized,TRBV12-3/TRBV12-4,TRBJ2-2,.,CASKETPNTGELFF,TGTGCCAGCAAAGAGACCCCCAACACCGGGGAGCTGTTTTTT
medium-sized,TRBV3-1,TRBJ1-1,.,CASSQESRNTEAFF,TGTGCCAGCAGCCAAGAGTCTAGGAACACTGAAGCTTTCTTT
.,TRBV12-3/TRBV12-4,TRBJ1-4,.,CASSLGEAEKLFF,TGTGCCAGCAGTTTAGGGGAGGCAGAAAAACTGTTTTTT
medium-sized,TRBV5-1,TRBJ2-1,.,CASSLRRASYNEQFF,TGCGCCAGCAGCTTGAGGCGGGCCTCCTACAATGAGCAGTTCTTC
.,TRBV12-3/TRBV12-4,TRBJ1-6,.,CASSPSHNSPLHF,TGTGCCAGCAGCCCATCACACAATTCACCCCTCCACTTT
medium-sized,TRBV2,TRBJ1-5,.,CASSYDTSGKKQHF,TGTGCCAGCAGTTATGACACGTCAGGAAAGAAACAGCATTTT
medium-sized,TRBV5-1,TRBJ2-5,TRBD2,CASSLGAGEEETQYF,TGCGCCAGCAGCTTGGGAGCGGGAGAGGAGGAGACCCAGTACTTC
.,TRBV5-4,TRBJ1-1,TRBD1,CASSYLSGQMNTEAFF,TGTGCCAGCAGCTACCTCTCGGGACAGATGAACACTGAAGCTTTCTTT
medium-sized,TRBV20-1,TRBJ2-4,.,CSASAGYAKNIQYF,TGCAGTGCTTCTGCAGGGTACGCCAAAAACATTCAGTACTTC
many,TRBV12-3/TRBV12-4,TRBJ2-7,.,CASSPQGQTAYEQYF,TGTGCCAGCAGTCCTCAGGGACAAACTGCCTACGAGCAGTACTTC
many,TRBV12-3/TRBV12-4,TRBJ1-4,TRBD1,CASSFGMGQGGEKLFF,TGTGCCAGCAGTTTTGGGATGGGACAGGGAGGAGAAAAACTGTTTTTT